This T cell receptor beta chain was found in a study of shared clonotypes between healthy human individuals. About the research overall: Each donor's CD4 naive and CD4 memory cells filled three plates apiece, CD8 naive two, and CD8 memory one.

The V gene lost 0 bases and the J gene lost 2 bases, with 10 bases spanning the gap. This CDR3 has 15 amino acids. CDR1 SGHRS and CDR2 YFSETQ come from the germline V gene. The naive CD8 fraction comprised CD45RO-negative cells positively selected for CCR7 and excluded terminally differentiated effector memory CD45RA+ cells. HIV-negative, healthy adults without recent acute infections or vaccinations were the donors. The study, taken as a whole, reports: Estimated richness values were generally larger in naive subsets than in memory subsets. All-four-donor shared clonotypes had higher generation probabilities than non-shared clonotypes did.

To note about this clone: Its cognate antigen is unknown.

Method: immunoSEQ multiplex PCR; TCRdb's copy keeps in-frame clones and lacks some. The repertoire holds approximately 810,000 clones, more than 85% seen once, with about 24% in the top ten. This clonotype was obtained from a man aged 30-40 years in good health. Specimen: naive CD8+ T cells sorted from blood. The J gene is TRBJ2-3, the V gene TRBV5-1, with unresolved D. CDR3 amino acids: CASSLEGRPTDTQYF. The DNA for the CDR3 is TGCGCCAGCAGCTTGGAAGGCAGACCCACAGATACGCAGTATTTT.